This TCR beta chain appears in the sequencing data of a study of blood T cell repertoires in COVID-19. Only in-frame clones appear in the TCRdb table, and some are missing; sequencing was by immunoSEQ multiplex PCR. The data hold around 130,000 clones, with around 87% observed a single time. This CDR3 has 12 residues. V dropped 8 bases and J dropped 2 bases, with 10 bases sitting between them. Germline V gives CDR1 MNHEY, CDR2 SVGAGI. The sequenced material came from peripheral blood. The J gene is TRBJ2-7, the V gene TRBV6-5; D unclear. The receptor's source is a man between 65 and 85 years old with active or convalescent COVID-19. CDR3 protein: CASHDKPYEQYF. The DNA for the CDR3 is TGTGCCAGCCACGACAAACCCTACGAGCAGTACTTC.